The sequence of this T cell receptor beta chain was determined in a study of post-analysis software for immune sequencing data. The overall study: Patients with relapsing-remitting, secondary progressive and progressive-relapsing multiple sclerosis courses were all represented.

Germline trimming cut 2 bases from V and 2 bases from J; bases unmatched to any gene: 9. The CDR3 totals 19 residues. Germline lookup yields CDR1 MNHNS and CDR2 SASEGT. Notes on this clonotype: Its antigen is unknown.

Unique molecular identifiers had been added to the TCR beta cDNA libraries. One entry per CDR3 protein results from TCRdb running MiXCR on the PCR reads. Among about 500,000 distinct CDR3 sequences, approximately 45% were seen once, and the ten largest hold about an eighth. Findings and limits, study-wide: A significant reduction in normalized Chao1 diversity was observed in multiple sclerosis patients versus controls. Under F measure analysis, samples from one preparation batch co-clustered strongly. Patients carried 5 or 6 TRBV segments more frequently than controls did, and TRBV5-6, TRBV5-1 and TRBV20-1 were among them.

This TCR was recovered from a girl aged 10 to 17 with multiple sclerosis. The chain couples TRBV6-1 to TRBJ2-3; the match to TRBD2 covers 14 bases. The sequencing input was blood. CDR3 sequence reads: CASSEYPGLAGGLTDTQYF. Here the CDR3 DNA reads TGTGCCAGCAGTGAATACCCTGGACTAGCGGGAGGTCTCACAGATACGCAGTATTTT.